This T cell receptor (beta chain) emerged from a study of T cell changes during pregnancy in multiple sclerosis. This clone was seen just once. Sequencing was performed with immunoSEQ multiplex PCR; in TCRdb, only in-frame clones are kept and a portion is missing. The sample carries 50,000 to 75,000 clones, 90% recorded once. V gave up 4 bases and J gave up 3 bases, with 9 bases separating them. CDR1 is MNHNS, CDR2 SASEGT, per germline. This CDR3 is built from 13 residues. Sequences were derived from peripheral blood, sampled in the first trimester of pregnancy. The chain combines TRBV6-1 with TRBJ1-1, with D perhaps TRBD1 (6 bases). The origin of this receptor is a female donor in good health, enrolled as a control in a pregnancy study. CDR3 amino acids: CASSAHRDTEAFF. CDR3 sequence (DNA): TGTGCCAGCAGTGCCCACAGGGACACTGAAGCTTTCTTT.